What follows are 31 T cell receptor beta chains derived from one specimen sequenced in a study of T cell repertoires in cytomegalovirus infection (dated by TCRdb to the late 2010s). TCRdb shows the sequencer as Illumina HiSeq 1500. The public reads were run again by TCRdb, first through fastp at Q25 and then through MiXCR, and only productive beta chains were kept. Each entry is one CDR3 protein sequence, shown with its most common DNA and genes. The sample table records under 200,000 distinct CDR3 sequences; 8.5% to 10% of these occur just once. The ten largest clonotypes hold about 4.2% of the sample. The specimen was PBMCs. Receptors were obtained from a human donor in good health (CMV status not recorded). Some clones in this sample may be carry-over from other donors' samples.

This clonotype was seen repeatedly, ten times or more. J is TRBJ1-5 and V is TRBV28; D remains unclear. Germline V gene lookup returns CDR1 MDHEN and CDR2 SYDVKM. The CDR3 contains 15 residues. The V gene lost 3 bases and the J gene lost 4 bases, with 13 bases spanning the gap. The CDR3: CASSFRSLANQPQHF. Here the CDR3 DNA reads TGTGCCAGCAGTTTTAGGTCCCTGGCAAATCAGCCCCAGCATTTT.

J is TRBJ2-5 and V is TRBV4-3; 11 nucleotides line up with TRBD1. Per germline, CDR1 LGHNA and CDR2 YSLEER. There are 15 residues in the CDR3. V was clipped by 5 bases and J by 4 bases; unmatched bases: 6. The CDR3 spells CASSTQDRGPETQYF. The DNA of the CDR3 is TGCGCCAGCAGCACCCAGGACAGGGGGCCAGAGACCCAGTACTTC.

The V call is TRBV5-4, the J call TRBJ1-1; possible D gene TRBD1, 5 bases. The germline CDR1 and CDR2 sequences are SGHNT and YYREEE (reference sequence). Trimming removed 2 bases at V and 3 bases at J, with 17 bases between. The CDR3 spans 16 residues. The CDR3 loop is CASSLSLGRGDTEAFF. The CDR3 nucleotides read TGTGCCAGCAGCTTATCATTAGGAAGGGGCGACACTGAAGCTTTCTTT.

Many counts were recorded for this clonotype. The J gene is TRBJ1-1, the V gene TRBV4-3; D remains unclear. Germline CDR1 and CDR2: LGHNA and YSLEER. Trimming pared 1 base from V and 10 bases from J, leaving 16 bases between. The CDR3 is 14 residues long. For the CDR3, the DNA is TGCGCCAGCAGCCAAGTCGAATCCCCGGCTAGAGCTTTCTTT. It is translated as CASSQVESPARAFF.

In this sample, this clonotype turned up many times. The V and J genes are TRBV7-2 and TRBJ1-1; D is unresolved. Germline V gene data show CDR1 as SGHTA and CDR2 as FQGNSA. This CDR3 is built from 13 residues. Trimming removed 1 base from V and 1 base from J, with 4 bases in between. As DNA, the CDR3 is TGTGCCAGCAGCTTAGACAAGAACACTGAAGCTTTCTTT. It translates to CASSLDKNTEAFF.

The rearrangement links TRBV10-3 to TRBJ2-3; TRBD2 agrees at 7 bases. The CDR3 extends over 11 amino acids. J gave up 4 bases and V 11 bases, and 3 bases lay outside the gene matches. Germline assignment: CDR1 ENHRY and CDR2 SYGVKD. The CDR3 sequence is CAAGGADTQYF. The CDR3 DNA reads as TGTGCCGCTGGGGGGGCAGATACGCAGTATTTT.

The sample holds many counts of this clonotype. The J gene is TRBJ2-1, the V gene TRBV29-1, with a possible D match to TRBD2 (5 bases). The CDR3 sequence is 14 residues long. The ends were cut back, 6 bases at V and 0 bases at J, with 12 bases in the middle. CDR1 SQVTM and CDR2 ANQGSEA come from the germline V gene. The CDR3 reads CSVAALSSYNEQFF. CDR3 DNA sequence: TGCAGCGTAGCGGCCCTCAGCTCCTACAATGAGCAGTTCTTC.

This clonotype was counted at least ten times. The gene calls are TRBV7-2 and TRBJ2-1; D is unclear. V lost 2 bases to trimming and J lost 7 bases, with 15 bases between them. The CDR3 runs to 15 residues. CDR1 is SGHTA, CDR2 FQGNSA, per germline. CDR3 in amino acids: CASSLFGTLENEQFF. CDR3 sequence (DNA): TGTGCCAGCAGCTTATTCGGCACGCTGGAGAATGAGCAGTTCTTC.

At least ten counts were recorded for this clonotype. No conserved phenylalanine or tryptophan is present at the end of the CDR3, so a read error is the likely explanation. The DNA is omitted, as the CDR3 cannot be located on it reliably, and the CDR3 follows TCRdb's listing. The chain uses TRBV7-2 and TRBJ2-7; TRBD1, the table's D call, lacks a check against the DNA. With termini counted, the CDR3 has 12 amino acids. Germline CDR1 and CDR2: SGHTA and FQGNSA. CDR3 amino acids: CASNRGQGPMFL.

This clonotype was found many times. The chain joins TRBV19 to TRBJ1-2, with D hard to call. This CDR3 contains 15 residues. Germline V gives CDR1 LNHDA, CDR2 SQIVND (reference sequence). The V gene lost 3 bases and the J gene lost 4 bases, with 15 bases spanning the gap. CDR3 amino acids: CASSIAEGIPYGYTF. The CDR3 nucleotides read TGTGCCAGTAGTATCGCCGAAGGGATACCCTATGGCTACACCTTC.

The rearrangement links TRBV14 to TRBJ1-3, with D possibly being TRBD1 (6 bases). CDR1 and CDR2 from the germline V gene are SGHDN and FVKESK. V shed 3 bases and J shed 8 bases, with 8 bases lying between them. The CDR3 has 12 residues. This CDR3 reads CASSHRGDTIYF. The CDR3 DNA follows: TGTGCCAGCAGCCACAGGGGTGACACCATATATTTT.

About this clonotype: A much larger clonotype is one base distant, so this may be a read error. A read error is likely, as this CDR3 ends without the conserved phenylalanine or tryptophan. The chain links TRBV28 to TRBJ2-7, with a weak D call TRBD1 (5 bases). The V gene's germline CDR1 is MDHEN and CDR2 SYDVKM. V dropped 4 bases and J dropped 0 bases, with 10 bases sitting between them. The CDR3 has 14 residues. The CDR3: CASSYQGNSYEQYC. Written as DNA, the CDR3 is TGTGCCAGCAGTTACCAGGGTAACTCCTACGAGCAGTACTGC.

This clonotype has more than one count but fewer than ten. V usage is TRBV5-1 and J usage is TRBJ1-1; 7 nucleotides agree with TRBD1. V dropped 5 bases and J dropped 1; count of bases not matched to a gene: 5. Germline assignment: CDR1 SGHRS and CDR2 YFSETQ. This CDR3 region has 14 residues. The CDR3 DNA sequence: TGCGCCAGCAGTCCAGGGGGGGGGAACACTGAAGCTTTCTTT. Translated, it gives CASSPGGGNTEAFF.

This clonotype was observed many times. CDR3 sequence reads: CASSHRALGKLFF. Written as DNA, the CDR3 is TGTGCCAGTAGTCACAGGGCATTGGGGAAACTGTTTTTT. The chain joins TRBV19 to TRBJ1-4, with D possibly being TRBD1 (6 bases). V was cut by 5 bases and J by 11 bases, with 15 bases left in between. The CDR3 contains 13 residues. In germline, CDR1 is LNHDA, CDR2 SQIVND (reference sequence). Full variable domain (outside the CDR3, taken from reference TRBV19 and TRBJ1-4): DGGITQSPKYLFRKEGQNVTLSCEQNLNHDAMYWYRQDPGQGLRLIYYSQIVNDFQKGDIAEGYSVSREKKESFPLTVTSAQKNPTAFYLCASSHRALGKLFFGSGTQLSVL.

The chain combines TRBV28 with TRBJ1-2; 9 bases match TRBD1. Germline CDR1 is MDHEN and CDR2 is SYDVKM. J was trimmed by 4 bases and V by 5 bases; bases with no gene match: 5. CDR3 size: 14 residues. The CDR3 here is CASSAGQGIYGYTF. CDR3 coding DNA: TGTGCCAGCAGTGCCGGACAGGGGATCTATGGCTACACCTTC.

Details on this clonotype: A clone one base away is much larger, so this may be a read error. V usage is TRBV10-3 and J usage is TRBJ1-5; D uncertain. This CDR3 region has 16 residues. Germline V gene lookup returns CDR1 ENHRY and CDR2 SYGVKD. Trimming removed 4 bases at V and 4 bases at J, with 17 bases between. The CDR3 coding sequence is TGTGCCATCAGTGCCGACCCGACATGGACTAATCAGCCCCAGCATTTT. This sequence encodes CAISADPTWTNQPQHF.

The chain couples TRBV14 to TRBJ2-1; D uncertain. V lost 0 bases and J 10 bases, leaving 10 bases between the germline ends. CDR1 SGHDN and CDR2 FVKESK come from the germline V gene. This CDR3 has 13 amino acids. For the CDR3, the DNA is TGTGCCAGCAGCCAAGACGTAGCTTTCGAGCAGTTCTTC. Protein: CASSQDVAFEQFF.

V usage is TRBV2 and J usage is TRBJ1-6, with 7 bases identical to TRBD1. CDR3 size: 15 residues. J lost 9 bases, V lost 7 bases, and 12 bases had no gene match. Germline CDR1 reads SNHLY; CDR2 reads FYNNEI. This CDR3 reads CASTRGEGAGSPLHF. CDR3 sequence (DNA): TGTGCCAGCACCCGGGGTGAGGGGGCAGGTTCACCCCTCCACTTT.

The chain employs TRBV5-1 and TRBJ2-7; D is possibly TRBD1 (6 bases). V gave up 2 bases and J gave up 3 bases, with 12 bases separating them. Germline V lookup: CDR1 SGHRS, CDR2 YFSETQ. The CDR3 is 14 residues long. The DNA of the CDR3 is TGCGCCAGCAGCTTCGAAGGACAGAACTACGAGCAGTACTTC. Its protein is CASSFEGQNYEQYF.

This clonotype was seen ten or more times. J is TRBJ1-4 and V is TRBV9; 8 bases map to TRBD1. J gave up 6 bases and V 3 bases, and 7 bases lay outside the gene matches. This CDR3 is 15 amino acids long. Looked up from germline, CDR1 is SGDLS and CDR2 is YYNGEE. CDR3 sequence: CASSAKDRVDEKLFF. The CDR3 DNA is TGTGCCAGCAGCGCGAAGGACAGGGTCGATGAAAAACTGTTTTTT.

This clonotype was counted at least ten times. The chain combines TRBV28 with TRBJ2-2; TRBD1 aligns across 7 bases. CDR1 is MDHEN, CDR2 SYDVKM, per germline. Trimming took 5 bases from V and 2 from J; bases not matched to a gene: 8. The CDR3 runs 16 residues. As DNA, the CDR3 is TGTGCCAGCAGTCCATCCGGGACAGCTAACACCGGGGAGCTGTTTTTT. This gives the protein CASSPSGTANTGELFF.

Ten or more counts support this clonotype. The CDR3 nucleotides read TGTGCCAGCAGTTTAATCCGGGGGGCTATGGATGGCTACACCTTC. Translated: CASSLIRGAMDGYTF. The chain recombines TRBV12-3 or TRBV12-4 with TRBJ1-2, with D possibly being TRBD1 (6 bases). V lost 2 bases to trimming and J lost 6 bases, with 16 bases between them. CDR3 length equals 15 residues.

This clonotype was observed a handful of times. V gene TRBV20-1 combines with J gene TRBJ2-7; 9 positions match TRBD2. The CDR3 sequence is 13 residues long. Germline trimming cut 4 bases from V and 2 bases from J; bases unmatched to any gene: 3. CDR1 and CDR2 from the germline V gene are DFQATT and SNEGSKA (reference sequence). This chain's CDR3 is CSAIRGGAYEQYF. CDR3 coding DNA: TGCAGTGCTATCCGCGGGGGGGCCTACGAGCAGTACTTC.

This clonotype was seen ten or more times. The chain carries TRBV7-2 and TRBJ1-4; unclear D gene. Trimming cost V 5 bases and J 4 bases, with 17 bases left between them. From germline, CDR1 is SGHTA and CDR2 FQGNSA. The CDR3 runs 16 residues. Here the CDR3 DNA reads TGTGCCAGCAGCCAAGACACCGGGCCGGGTAATGAAAAACTGTTTTTT. As protein: CASSQDTGPGNEKLFF.

In this sample, this clonotype turned up a few times. In DNA, the CDR3 is TGCAGTGCTAGAACCCGGACAGGGAACACAGATACGCAGTATTTT. It translates to CSARTRTGNTDTQYF. The J gene is TRBJ2-3, the V gene TRBV20-1, with 8 bases that match TRBD1. Germline values: CDR1 DFQATT, CDR2 SNEGSKA (reference sequence). With 2 bases clipped from V and 2 bases from J, the junction kept 6 bases outside the gene matches. The CDR3 extends over 15 amino acids.

The J gene is TRBJ1-5, the V gene TRBV6-2 or TRBV6-3, with D uncertain. Trimming pared 7 bases from V and 4 bases from J, leaving 14 bases between. The CDR3 is 14 amino acids. CDR1 is MNHEY, CDR2 SVGEGT, per germline. In DNA, the CDR3 is TGTGCCAGCACCTTACAGCCTAGGAATCAGCCCCAGCATTTT. It codes for CASTLQPRNQPQHF.

This clonotype showed up many times. This chain links TRBV7-2 with TRBJ2-1, with TRBD2 matching over 16 bases. This CDR3 is 15 amino acids long. V shed 5 bases and J 12 bases; nucleotides not matched to a gene: 7. The V gene's germline CDR1 is SGHTA and CDR2 FQGNSA. The chain's CDR3 is CASSVPGLAGGPQFF. The CDR3 nucleotides read TGTGCCAGCAGCGTACCGGGACTAGCGGGAGGGCCGCAGTTCTTC.

This clonotype was detected a few times. The chain has TRBV2 and TRBJ2-1, with D hard to call. Germline-derived CDR1 and CDR2 are SNHLY and FYNNEI. The germline V and J ends were trimmed by 6 bases and 0 bases, with 9 bases remaining between them. This CDR3 is built from 14 residues. This CDR3 reads CASSPTSSYNEQFF. The CDR3, as DNA: TGTGCCAGCAGCCCCACGAGCTCCTACAATGAGCAGTTCTTC.

This chain links TRBV28 with TRBJ1-1; D gene unclear. The germline gives CDR1 MDHEN, CDR2 SYDVKM. This CDR3 region has 15 residues. V gave up 2 bases and J gave up 3 bases, with 13 bases separating them. The CDR3 nucleotides are TGTGCCAGCAGTTTAACAAGTATCCGGGACACTGAAGCTTTCTTT. Translating it yields CASSLTSIRDTEAFF.

This clonotype occurred many times. The genes are TRBV7-2 and TRBJ2-7; D is unclear. The V gene lost 0 bases and the J gene lost 3 bases, with 3 bases spanning the gap. Per germline, CDR1 SGHTA and CDR2 FQGNSA. CDR3 size: 12 residues. The CDR3, as DNA: TGTGCCAGCAGCTTAGCCAACTACGAGCAGTACTTC. This encodes CASSLANYEQYF.

This sequence joins TRBV29-1 and TRBJ1-2, with a tentative D call TRBD1 (6 bases). The CDR3 runs 13 residues. The germline V gene has CDR1 SQVTM and CDR2 ANQGSEA. V lost 2 bases, J lost 7 bases, and 14 bases lay in between. The CDR3 region is CSVEMDSPGGYTF. The CDR3 DNA follows: TGCAGCGTTGAAATGGACAGCCCGGGTGGCTACACCTTC.